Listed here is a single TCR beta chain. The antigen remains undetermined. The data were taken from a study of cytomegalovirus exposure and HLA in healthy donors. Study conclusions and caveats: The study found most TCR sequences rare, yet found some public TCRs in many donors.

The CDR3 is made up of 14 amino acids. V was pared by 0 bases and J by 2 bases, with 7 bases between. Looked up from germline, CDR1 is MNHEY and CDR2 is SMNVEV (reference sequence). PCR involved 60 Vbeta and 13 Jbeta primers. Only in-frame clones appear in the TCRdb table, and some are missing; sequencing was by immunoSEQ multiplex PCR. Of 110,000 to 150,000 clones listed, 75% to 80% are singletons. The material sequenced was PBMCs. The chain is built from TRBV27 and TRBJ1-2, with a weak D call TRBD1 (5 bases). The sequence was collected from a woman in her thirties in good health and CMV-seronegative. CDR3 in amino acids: CASSLSSGNYGYTF. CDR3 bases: TGTGCCAGCAGTTTATCGTCAGGGAACTATGGCTACACCTTC.